This T cell receptor beta chain was sequenced for a study of early T cells in non-severe SARS-CoV-2 infection. The overall study: Unsorted whole-blood RNA was sequenced in bulk, leaving chains unpaired. The study's findings and limits: Using VDJdb, the matching emphasized anti-spike CD8 responses while missing private and CD4 specificities.

Molecules of cDNA were individually given unique molecular identifiers that were attached to them. TCRdb used MiXCR to reprocess the 5' RACE reads, holding one entry per CDR3 protein. This table holds about 77,000 distinct CDR3 sequences, around 16% found once. The CDR3 is made up of 14 amino acids. Trimming at V came to 6 bases and at J to 4 bases, leaving 9 bases not matched to a gene. Germline lookup yields CDR1 DFQATT and CDR2 SNEGSKA (reference sequence). This clonotype was observed many times. What it binds is unknown. V gene TRBV20-1 combines with J gene TRBJ1-3; 7 bases match TRBD1. This clonotype was obtained from an adult who was a healthcare worker with PCR-confirmed SARS-CoV-2 infection or an uninfected control (not recorded which). Sequenced input: whole blood. In DNA form, the CDR3 reads TGCAGTGCCCGCGACAGGGTGCCCGGAAACACCATATATTTT. As protein: CSARDRVPGNTIYF.